Detailed here is one TCR beta chain. Antigen unknown. CDR3 length: 13 amino acids. Trimming took off 2 bases at V and 5 bases at J, with 9 bases between the two ends. Per germline, CDR1 MDHEN and CDR2 SYDVKM. The sample belongs to a study of long-term antiretroviral therapy in people with HIV. Broader study findings: Dominating the repertoire at all time points were the clones that expanded before ART. Compared with controls, HIV repertoires showed narrower CDR3 length ranges.

The immunoSEQ assay was v3.0, run at survey level. This table comes from immunoSEQ multiplex PCR, and its TCRdb copy is limited to in-frame clones, with some not included. The sample has 20,000 to 30,000 clones; 75% to 85% are singletons. Every HIV-positive participant received treatment in the United States. This receptor was taken from a man aged 50 to 59 with HIV. V gene TRBV28 combines with J gene TRBJ1-1; D unclear. This specimen consisted of unsorted PBMCs, obtained 3 years after starting antiretroviral therapy. CDR3 in amino acids: CASSLRGWTEAFF. The DNA of the CDR3 is TGTGCCAGCAGTTTACGGGGTTGGACTGAAGCTTTCTTT.